This passage covers 31 T cell receptor beta chains from one sample sequenced in a study of OX40 agonist ivuxolimab in advanced cancers. The assay was immunoSEQ multiplex PCR, and TCRdb's table has in-frame clones only and misses some. There are over 45,000 clones in the sample; 80% to 90% occur only once, and roughly 28% lies in the top ten. Sample: CD4+ or CD8+ T cells sorted from blood, taken in a trial of the OX40 agonist ivuxolimab. Receptors were obtained from an adult with an advanced solid tumor such as melanoma, head and neck, liver or kidney cancer.

V usage is TRBV6-5 and J usage is TRBJ2-7; 11 bases align to TRBD2. This CDR3 region has 15 residues. J lost 6 bases, V lost 7 bases, and 11 bases had no gene match. Germline values: CDR1 MNHEY, CDR2 SVGAGI. CDR3 in amino acids: CASIDSTSGNFEQYF. In DNA form, the CDR3 reads TGTGCCAGCATAGACTCGACTAGCGGGAATTTCGAGCAGTACTTC.

The chain employs TRBV29-1 and TRBJ2-2, with 7 bases aligning to TRBD1. This CDR3 is 14 amino acids long. V shed 5 bases, J shed 2 bases, and the junction held 5 bases outside the gene matches. Germline CDR1 reads SQVTM; CDR2 reads ANQGSEA. This CDR3 is CSVLDRENTGELFF. The DNA for the CDR3 is TGCAGCGTTTTAGACAGGGAAAACACCGGGGAGCTGTTTTTT.

The CDR3 reads CATSSGGQSDYYEQYF. In nucleotides, the CDR3 is TGTGCCACCAGCAGTGGGGGACAATCGGACTACTACGAGCAGTACTTC. J is TRBJ2-7 and V is TRBV15; D is perhaps TRBD1 or TRBD2 (6 bases each). There are 16 residues in the CDR3. CDR1 LNHNV and CDR2 YYDKDF come from the germline V gene (reference sequence). Trimming took 3 bases from V and 3 from J, leaving 18 bases between them.

V gene TRBV6-1 combines with J gene TRBJ2-2; 8 bases are shared with TRBD1. This CDR3 is built from 16 residues. Losses at the gene ends were 4 bases for V and 6 bases for J; bases not matched to a gene: 10. The germline V gene encodes CDR1 MNHNS and CDR2 SASEGT. CDR3 sequence reads: CASSGGRGLIAGELFF. The CDR3 bases are TGTGCCAGCAGTGGAGGCAGGGGGCTAATAGCCGGGGAGCTGTTTTTT.

This clone was found once. The chain recombines TRBV18 with TRBJ2-1, with no clear D. Germline V gene sequence: CDR1 KGHSH, CDR2 LQKENI. The CDR3 loop spans 14 amino acids. V lost 0 bases and J lost 9, with 12 bases in between. CDR3 DNA sequence: TGTGCCAGCTCACCACCTGGCCGACCTGGTGAGCAGTTCTTC. Residues: CASSPPGRPGEQFF.

Turning to this clone: An end of the junction does not agree with germline; a read error may underlie this. The V call is TRBV2, the J call TRBJ1-2, with TRBD1 identical over 8 bases. The CDR3 covers 15 residues. Germline CDR1 is SNHLY and CDR2 is FYNNEI. The CDR3 sequence: CASREDRGEFYGYTF. DNA of the CDR3: TGTGCCAGCAGGGAAGACAGGGGAGAGTTCTATGGCTACACCTTC.

The chain combines TRBV28 with TRBJ2-7, with TRBD1 identical over 8 bases. Germline loops: CDR1 MDHEN, CDR2 SYDVKM. V lost 3 bases, J lost 3 bases, and 4 bases stayed unmatched. This CDR3 comprises 14 residues. This chain's CDR3 is CASSLYRGSYEQYF. In DNA, the CDR3 is TGTGCCAGCAGTTTGTACAGGGGGAGCTACGAGCAGTACTTC.

This clone was recorded only once. The chain joins TRBV27 to TRBJ1-5; D gene ambiguous. Trimming took off 6 bases at V and 5 bases at J, with 11 bases between the two ends. The CDR3 has 13 residues. Germline V gene lookup returns CDR1 MNHEY and CDR2 SMNVEV (reference sequence). The CDR3 loop is CASSSRIYQPQHF. The CDR3 DNA reads TGTGCCAGCAGCTCTAGAATTTATCAGCCCCAGCATTTT.

This chain joins TRBV14 and TRBJ2-2; no reliable D call. The V and J ends lost 4 bases and 5 bases respectively, with 5 bases between them. Germline V lookup: CDR1 SGHDN, CDR2 FVKESK. The CDR3 runs 12 residues. CDR3 protein: CASSPRTGELFF. The CDR3 DNA is TGTGCCAGCAGCCCACGGACCGGGGAGCTGTTTTTT. The full variable domain, completed using reference TRBV14 and TRBJ2-2, is EAGVTQFPSHSVIEKGQTVTLRCDPISGHDNLYWYRRVMGKEIKFLLHFVKESKQDESGMPNNRFLAERTGGTYSTLKVQPAELEDSGVYFCASSPRTGELFFGEGSRLTVL.

The chain recombines TRBV5-4 with TRBJ2-1; the match to TRBD2 covers 10 bases. The CDR3 contains 15 residues. In germline, CDR1 is SGHNT, CDR2 YYREEE (reference sequence). V was pared by 7 bases and J by 6 bases, with 10 bases of the junction left unmatched. Here the CDR3 reads CASHSPSGSVNEQFF. The CDR3 DNA is TGTGCCAGCCACTCCCCTAGCGGGAGTGTCAATGAGCAGTTCTTC.

V gene TRBV12-5 combines with J gene TRBJ2-2, with D perhaps TRBD1 (6 bases). The length of the CDR3 is 14 residues. Germline assignment: CDR1 LGHNT and CDR2 FRNRAP. Trimming removed 5 bases at V and 4 bases at J, with 11 bases between. CDR3 residues: CASGITGFTGELFF. The DNA of the CDR3 is TGTGCTAGTGGTATAACAGGGTTCACCGGGGAGCTGTTTTTT. Based on the CDR3 plus reference TRBV12-5 and TRBJ2-2, the full variable domain is DARVTQTPRHKVTEMGQEVTMRCQPILGHNTVFWYRQTMMQGLELLAYFRNRAPLDDSGMPKDRFSAEMPDATLATLKIQPSEPRDSAVYFCASGITGFTGELFFGEGSRLTVL.

This sequence joins TRBV11-2 and TRBJ2-1; D unclear. CDR3 length: 11 residues. The V gene's germline CDR1 is SGHAT and CDR2 FQNNGV. Trimming cost V 6 bases and J 8 bases, with 8 bases left between them. The CDR3 sequence is CASRRSHEQFF. The CDR3 region has the DNA TGTGCCAGCAGACGTTCCCATGAGCAGTTCTTC.

In its sample, this clone was seen once. The chain joins TRBV27 to TRBJ2-3; tentative D call: TRBD1 (5 bases). The V end was cut by 4 bases, the J end by 6 bases, with 17 bases between. This CDR3 comprises 15 residues. Germline V gene sequence: CDR1 MNHEY, CDR2 SMNVEV (reference sequence). CDR3 in DNA: TGTGCCAGCAGTTACAGGCAACGCTCCGCGGATACGCAGTATTTT. It encodes CASSYRQRSADTQYF.

This sequence joins TRBV4-1 and TRBJ2-7; D is ambiguous. The germline V gene encodes CDR1 MGHRA and CDR2 YSYEKL. The V end lost 1 base, the J end lost 1 base, and 8 bases lay between the germline ends. This CDR3 has 14 residues. CDR3 nucleotide sequence: TGCGCCAGCAGCCAAGCGGCGGTATCCTACGAGCAGTACTTC. As protein: CASSQAAVSYEQYF.

V and J are TRBV7-9 and TRBJ2-7; the match to TRBD1 covers 9 bases. The V and J ends lost 4 bases and 5 bases, in that order; junction bases with no gene match: 9. From germline, CDR1 is SEHNR and CDR2 FQNEAQ (reference sequence). This CDR3 contains 15 residues. CDR3 residues: CASSYTGTGFHEQYF. The CDR3 region has the DNA TGTGCCAGCAGCTACACCGGGACAGGGTTCCACGAGCAGTACTTC.

The J gene is TRBJ1-2, the V gene TRBV9; no clear D gene. With 1 base removed from V and 6 bases from J, the gap between germline ends came to 10 bases. This CDR3 region has 13 residues. Germline V gives CDR1 SGDLS, CDR2 YYNGEE. CDR3 DNA: TGTGCCAGCAGCGTATCAAATTGGGATGGCTACACCTTC. Protein product: CASSVSNWDGYTF.

The V gene is TRBV9, the J gene TRBJ2-7, with TRBD1 matching 10 bases. The CDR3 has 17 residues. The ends lost 0 bases at V and 2 bases at J; junction bases unmatched: 8. In germline, CDR1 is SGDLS, CDR2 YYNGEE. In DNA form, the CDR3 reads TGTGCCAGCAGCGTAGCCCCTGGGGGACAGGGGACCTACGAGCAGTACTTC. Protein sequence: CASSVAPGGQGTYEQYF.

This chain links TRBV9 with TRBJ2-2; D gene uncertain. V lost 0 bases, J lost 4 bases, and 4 bases lay in between. The CDR3 has 13 amino acids. Germline values: CDR1 SGDLS, CDR2 YYNGEE. CDR3 protein: CASSVGTTGELFF. The CDR3 nucleotides are TGTGCCAGCAGCGTAGGAACCACCGGGGAGCTGTTTTTT.

V usage is TRBV27 and J usage is TRBJ2-7; perhaps TRBD1 as D (5 bases). The germline V gene has CDR1 MNHEY and CDR2 SMNVEV (reference sequence). V lost 6 bases, J lost 3 bases, and 18 bases lay in between. CDR3 length: 15 residues. CDR3 nucleotide sequence: TGTGCCAGCAGCCCCAGCTCAGGGCACTACTACGAGCAGTACTTC. It encodes CASSPSSGHYYEQYF.

This chain uses TRBV5-1 with TRBJ2-3; 10 bases agree with TRBD2. The V segment lost 0 bases and the J segment 3 bases; nucleotides outside the gene matches: 7. Germline CDR1 reads SGHRS; CDR2 reads YFSETQ. This CDR3 has 17 amino acids. CDR3 sequence: CASSLGLAGDLTDTQYF. In DNA form, the CDR3 reads TGCGCCAGCAGCTTGGGGCTAGCGGGGGACCTAACAGATACGCAGTATTTT.

The V call is TRBV14, the J call TRBJ1-6; D not resolved. CDR3 size: 13 residues. Germline loops: CDR1 SGHDN, CDR2 FVKESK. V lost 0 bases and J lost 11, with 8 bases in between. The CDR3 region is CASSQDWAAPLHF. The CDR3 nucleotides read TGTGCCAGCAGCCAAGATTGGGCAGCACCCCTCCACTTT.

The chain links TRBV14 to TRBJ2-1, with 9 bases aligning to TRBD1. The V and J ends lost 1 base and 9 bases, in that order; junction bases with no gene match: 4. Germline V lookup: CDR1 SGHDN, CDR2 FVKESK. The CDR3 extends over 14 amino acids. The CDR3 reads CASSQGTGVSEQFF. For the CDR3, the DNA is TGTGCCAGCAGCCAAGGGACAGGGGTCAGTGAGCAGTTCTTC.

J is TRBJ2-3 and V is TRBV7-9; tentatively, D is TRBD2 (5 bases). The CDR3 totals 14 residues. Germline lookup yields CDR1 SEHNR and CDR2 FQNEAQ (reference sequence). The V end lost 1 base, the J end lost 2 bases, and 7 bases lay between the germline ends. As DNA, the CDR3 is TGTGCCAGCAGCTTAGGAGGGAACACAGATACGCAGTATTTT. Translation: CASSLGGNTDTQYF.

The genes are TRBV11-2 and TRBJ2-7; 10 nucleotides align to TRBD2. V was clipped by 1 base and J by 5 bases; unmatched bases: 11. The CDR3 extends over 17 amino acids. Looked up from germline, CDR1 is SGHAT and CDR2 is FQNNGV. The CDR3 region is CASSLVGRAGGPDEQYF. CDR3 DNA sequence: TGTGCCAGCAGCTTAGTTGGCCGAGCGGGAGGGCCCGACGAGCAGTACTTC.

The V call is TRBV13, the J call TRBJ2-3; 7 bases match TRBD2. The CDR3 has 16 residues. Germline V gene data show CDR1 as PRHDT and CDR2 as FYEKMQ (reference sequence). Trimming took 4 bases from V and 2 from J; bases not matched to a gene: 9. The CDR3, as DNA: TGTGCCAGCAGCTCGTGGGAGGGAGGACTCACAGATACGCAGTATTTT. Its translation: CASSSWEGGLTDTQYF.

The V gene is TRBV5-4, the J gene TRBJ2-7; the match to TRBD1 covers 9 bases. The CDR3 extends over 16 amino acids. Germline CDR1 SGHNT, CDR2 YYREEE (reference sequence). V dropped 1 base and J dropped 3; count of bases not matched to a gene: 8. CDR3 residues: CASSLYGTGLNYEQYF. CDR3 bases: TGTGCCAGCAGCTTGTACGGGACAGGGCTTAACTACGAGCAGTACTTC.

This clone came up a few times. The chain links TRBV19 to TRBJ2-1, with TRBD1 matching 8 bases. The germline V gene has CDR1 LNHDA and CDR2 SQIVND (reference sequence). This CDR3 region has 15 residues. The V segment lost 7 bases and the J segment 0 bases; nucleotides outside the gene matches: 5. CDR3 sequence reads: CASTGGYGSYNEQFF. The CDR3 DNA sequence: TGTGCCAGTACAGGGGGCTACGGCTCCTACAATGAGCAGTTCTTC.

The chain couples TRBV14 to TRBJ2-7; TRBD2 matches 8 bases. The CDR3 totals 15 residues. The ends lost 3 bases at V and 5 bases at J; junction bases unmatched: 9. Per germline, CDR1 SGHDN and CDR2 FVKESK. CDR3 amino acids: CASSHPGLAIHEQYF. The CDR3, as DNA: TGTGCCAGCAGCCATCCCGGACTAGCAATCCACGAGCAGTACTTC.

This rearrangement joins TRBV7-3 to TRBJ2-3; D is possibly TRBD2 (5 bases). The germline V gene encodes CDR1 SGHTA and CDR2 FQGTGA. The ends were cut back, 0 bases at V and 2 bases at J, with 12 bases in the middle. The CDR3 is 16 residues long. The CDR3, as DNA: TGTGCCAGCAGCTTAACAATCGGGGAAATCACAGATACGCAGTATTTT. Translating gives CASSLTIGEITDTQYF.

The J gene is TRBJ1-1, the V gene TRBV19, with no clear D. CDR1 is LNHDA and CDR2 is SQIVND in the germline V gene (reference sequence). This CDR3 has 13 amino acids. V lost 5 bases and J lost 5, with 12 bases in between. The DNA for the CDR3 is TGTGCCAGTAGTTGGGGAGCATTTACTGAAGCTTTCTTT. Translation gives CASSWGAFTEAFF. Filled out from reference TRBV19 and TRBJ1-1, the complete variable domain reads DGGITQSPKYLFRKEGQNVTLSCEQNLNHDAMYWYRQDPGQGLRLIYYSQIVNDFQKGDIAEGYSVSREKKESFPLTVTSAQKNPTAFYLCASSWGAFTEAFFGQGTRLTVV.

The chain couples TRBV19 to TRBJ1-5; TRBD1 matches at 7 bases. The CDR3 sequence is 14 residues long. In germline, CDR1 is LNHDA, CDR2 SQIVND (reference sequence). V shed 5 bases, J shed 9 bases, and the junction held 10 bases outside the gene matches. CDR3 residues: CASSPGTDSGPQHF. CDR3 nucleotide sequence: TGTGCCAGTAGTCCAGGGACAGATTCGGGGCCCCAGCATTTT.